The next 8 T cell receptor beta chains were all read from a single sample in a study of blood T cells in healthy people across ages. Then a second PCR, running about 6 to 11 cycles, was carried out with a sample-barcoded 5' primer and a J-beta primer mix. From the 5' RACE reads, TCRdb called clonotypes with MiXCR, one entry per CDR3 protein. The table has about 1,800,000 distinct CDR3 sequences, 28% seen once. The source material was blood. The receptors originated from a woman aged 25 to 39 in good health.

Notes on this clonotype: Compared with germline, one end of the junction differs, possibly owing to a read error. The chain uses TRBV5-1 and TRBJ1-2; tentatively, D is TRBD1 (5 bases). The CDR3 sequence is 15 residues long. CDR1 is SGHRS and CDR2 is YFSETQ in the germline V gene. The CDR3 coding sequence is TGCGCCAGCAGCTTGGAGGGGCAGGACCTCTATGGCTTCACCTTC. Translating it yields CASSLEGQDLYGFTF.

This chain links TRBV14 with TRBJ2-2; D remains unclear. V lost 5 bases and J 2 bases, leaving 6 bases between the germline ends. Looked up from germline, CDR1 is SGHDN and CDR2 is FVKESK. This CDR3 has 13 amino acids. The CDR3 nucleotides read TGTGCCAGCAGCAAGGGTAACACCGGGGAGCTGTTTTTT. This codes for CASSKGNTGELFF.

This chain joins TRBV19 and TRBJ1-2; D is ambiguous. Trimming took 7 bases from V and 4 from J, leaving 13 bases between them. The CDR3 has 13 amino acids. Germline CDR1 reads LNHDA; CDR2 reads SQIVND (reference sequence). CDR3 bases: TGTGCCAGTACCGATTCGGACGGCTATGGCTACACCTTC. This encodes CASTDSDGYGYTF. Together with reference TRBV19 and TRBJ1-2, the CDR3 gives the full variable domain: DGGITQSPKYLFRKEGQNVTLSCEQNLNHDAMYWYRQDPGQGLRLIYYSQIVNDFQKGDIAEGYSVSREKKESFPLTVTSAQKNPTAFYLCASTDSDGYGYTFGSGTRLTVV.

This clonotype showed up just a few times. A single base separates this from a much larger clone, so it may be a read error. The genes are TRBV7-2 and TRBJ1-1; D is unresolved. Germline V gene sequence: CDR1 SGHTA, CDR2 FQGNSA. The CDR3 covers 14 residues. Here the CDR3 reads CASTLQLANTEAFF. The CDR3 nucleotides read TGTGCCAGCACCTTACAGCTGGCGAACACTGAAGCTTTCTTT.

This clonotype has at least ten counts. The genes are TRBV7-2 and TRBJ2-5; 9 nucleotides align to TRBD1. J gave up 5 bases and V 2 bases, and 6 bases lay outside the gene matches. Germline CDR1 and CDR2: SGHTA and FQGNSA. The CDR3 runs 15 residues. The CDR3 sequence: CASSLMGQGRETQYF. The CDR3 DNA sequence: TGTGCCAGCAGCTTAATGGGACAGGGACGGGAGACCCAGTACTTC.

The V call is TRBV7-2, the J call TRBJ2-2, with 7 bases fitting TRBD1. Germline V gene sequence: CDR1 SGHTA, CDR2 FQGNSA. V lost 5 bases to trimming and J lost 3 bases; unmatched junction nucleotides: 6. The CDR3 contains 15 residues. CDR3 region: CASSARDRYTGELFF. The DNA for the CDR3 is TGTGCCAGCAGCGCGAGGGACAGATACACCGGGGAGCTGTTTTTT.

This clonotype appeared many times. CDR3 coding DNA: TGCAGTGCTGGGCGCAGGGAGAAAAACGAGCAGTACTTC. Protein: CSAGRREKNEQYF. The rearrangement uses TRBV20-1 and TRBJ2-7; TRBD1 or TRBD2 may be the D gene (5 bases each). V lost 5 bases and J 5 bases, leaving 16 bases between the germline ends. In germline, CDR1 is DFQATT, CDR2 SNEGSKA (reference sequence). The CDR3 covers 13 residues.

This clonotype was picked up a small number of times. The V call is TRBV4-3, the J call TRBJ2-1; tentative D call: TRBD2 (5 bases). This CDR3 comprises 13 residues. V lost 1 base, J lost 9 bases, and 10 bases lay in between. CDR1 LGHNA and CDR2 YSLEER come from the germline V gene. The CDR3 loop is CASSQVSAGEQFF. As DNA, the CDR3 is TGCGCCAGCAGCCAAGTTTCGGCGGGTGAGCAGTTCTTC.